A single sample gave rise to the 27 T cell receptor beta chains below, sequenced in a study of T cell changes during pregnancy in multiple sclerosis. The repertoire was sequenced with immunoSEQ multiplex PCR; TCRdb's copy has only in-frame clones and lacks some. This table holds about 85,000 clones, approximately 90% found once. The material sequenced was peripheral blood, taken in the first trimester of pregnancy. The receptors here all came from a female donor with multiple sclerosis, enrolled in a pregnancy study.

In its sample, this clone was seen once. The V and J genes are TRBV5-1 and TRBJ2-5; 9 bases fit TRBD2. This CDR3 is built from 14 residues. Trimming cost V 7 bases and J 0 bases; bases outside gene matches: 4. Germline CDR1 SGHRS, CDR2 YFSETQ. The CDR3 DNA sequence: TGCGCCAGCGGGGCTAGCGGGAACCAAGAGACCCAGTACTTC. Residues: CASGASGNQETQYF.

The chain uses TRBV5-1 and TRBJ2-7; maybe TRBD2 (6 bases). The length of the CDR3 is 17 residues. The V and J ends lost 1 base and 0 bases respectively, with 17 bases between them. The germline CDR1 and CDR2 sequences are SGHRS and YFSETQ. This CDR3 reads CASSLSVLAASSYEQYF. The CDR3 bases are TGCGCCAGCAGCTTGAGTGTGTTAGCGGCCAGCTCCTACGAGCAGTACTTC.

This chain uses TRBV2 with TRBJ2-3; 9 bases map to TRBD2. CDR1 SNHLY and CDR2 FYNNEI come from the germline V gene. Trimming at V came to 8 bases and at J to 3 bases, leaving 9 bases not matched to a gene. The CDR3 has 15 residues. CDR3 DNA: TGTGCCAGCTCATATAGCGGGAGTGGTACAGATACGCAGTATTTT. This gives the protein CASSYSGSGTDTQYF.

This clone occurred once. The chain is built from TRBV6-6 and TRBJ2-7, with TRBD2 as a possible D gene (7 bases). The germline V and J ends were trimmed by 6 bases and 4 bases, with 13 bases remaining between them. The CDR3 consists of 13 residues. CDR1 is MNHNY and CDR2 is SVGAGI in the germline V gene (reference sequence). CDR3 nucleotide sequence: TGTGCCAGCAGCTCCGGGGGGCTTTACGAGCAGTACTTC. Residues: CASSSGGLYEQYF.

The chain carries TRBV5-4 and TRBJ1-1; D gene uncertain. The V end lost 1 base, the J end lost 1 base, and 11 bases lay between the germline ends. The length of the CDR3 is 15 residues. Germline CDR1 is SGHNT and CDR2 is YYREEE (reference sequence). CDR3 residues: CASSLPGVGNTEAFF. CDR3 bases: TGTGCCAGCAGCTTGCCCGGGGTCGGGAACACTGAAGCTTTCTTT.

This sequence joins TRBV5-8 and TRBJ2-7; the match to TRBD2 covers 7 bases. Germline V gene lookup returns CDR1 SGHTS and CDR2 YDEGEE. The CDR3 is 14 residues long. V lost 5 bases to trimming and J lost 5 bases; unmatched junction nucleotides: 10. The CDR3 DNA follows: TGTGCCAGCAGTAAGCGGGAAGCAGTTGACGAGCAGTACTTC. This gives the protein CASSKREAVDEQYF.

The chain joins TRBV13 to TRBJ2-2; 13 bases map to TRBD2. After removal of 4 bases from V and 0 bases from J, the junction contained 5 bases not matched to a gene. This CDR3 comprises 18 residues. The germline gives CDR1 PRHDT, CDR2 FYEKMQ (reference sequence). The CDR3, as DNA: TGTGCCAGCAGCTCGTTCGGGACTAGCGGGACGAACACCGGGGAGCTGTTTTTT. Amino acid sequence: CASSSFGTSGTNTGELFF.

The chain recombines TRBV10-3 with TRBJ2-7; TRBD1 agrees at 11 bases. Germline-derived CDR1 and CDR2 are ENHRY and SYGVKD. The J segment lost 2 bases and the V segment lost 10 bases, leaving 7 bases of the junction unmatched. The CDR3 runs to 14 residues. In nucleotides, the CDR3 is TGTGCCACCGGTTTGGGACAGGGGGCCTACGAGCAGTACTTC. Encoded protein: CATGLGQGAYEQYF.

The rearrangement links TRBV13 to TRBJ1-4, with TRBD1 matching over 7 bases. CDR3 length: 14 amino acids. Germline assignment: CDR1 PRHDT and CDR2 FYEKMQ (reference sequence). V lost 7 bases to trimming and J lost 8 bases; unmatched junction nucleotides: 10. Here the CDR3 DNA reads TGTGCCAGCACCGAGAGGGGGCGAAGGGAAAAACTGTTTTTT. This translates into CASTERGRREKLFF.

The V call is TRBV25-1, the J call TRBJ1-6; 10 nucleotides match TRBD1. Per germline, CDR1 MGHDK and CDR2 SYGVNS. After removal of 4 bases from V and 6 bases from J, the junction contained 3 bases not matched to a gene. The CDR3 runs 15 residues. CDR3 nucleotides: TGTGCCAGCAGTGGTAGGGACAGGGGTAATTCACCCCTCCACTTT. Its translation: CASSGRDRGNSPLHF.

This clone was counted once. J is TRBJ2-7 and V is TRBV11-2; D ambiguous. The CDR3 length is 12 residues. Germline assignment: CDR1 SGHAT and CDR2 FQNNGV. V was pared by 6 bases and J by 1 base, with 7 bases between. This CDR3 is CASSRESYEQYF. DNA for the CDR3: TGTGCCAGCAGTCGAGAGTCCTACGAGCAGTACTTC.

This sequence joins TRBV5-1 and TRBJ1-1; unclear D gene. Trimming took 0 bases from V and 7 from J, leaving 16 bases between them. Per the germline V gene, CDR1 is SGHRS and CDR2 is YFSETQ. This CDR3 is built from 15 residues. CDR3 in DNA: TGCGCCAGCAGCTTGGAGTCAGGTCTCAAGGTTGAAGCTTTCTTT. It translates to CASSLESGLKVEAFF. Drawing the rest from reference TRBV5-1 and TRBJ1-1, the complete variable domain is KAGVTQTPRYLIKTRGQQVTLSCSPISGHRSVSWYQQTPGQGLQFLFEYFSETQRNKGNFPGRFSGRQFSNSRSEMNVSTLELGDSALYLCASSLESGLKVEAFFGQGTRLTVV.

The chain carries TRBV4-1 and TRBJ1-1; unclear D gene. CDR3 length equals 13 residues. Trimming removed 1 base at V and 8 bases at J, with 11 bases between. Germline CDR1 and CDR2: MGHRA and YSYEKL. The CDR3 DNA reads as TGCGCCAGCAGCCAAGTTGTCGTCACAGAAGCTTTCTTT. This gives the protein CASSQVVVTEAFF.

The chain combines TRBV5-3 with TRBJ2-3; D not resolved. TRBV5-3 is identified as an open reading frame with a role that is uncertain. The CDR3 is 15 residues long. V shed 0 bases and J shed 4 bases, with 12 bases lying between them. The DNA for the CDR3 is TGTGCCAGAAGCTTGGGGCCTTATACCGCAGATACGCAGTATTTT. Encoded protein: CARSLGPYTADTQYF.

The rearrangement links TRBV28 to TRBJ1-6; D gene uncertain. The CDR3 extends over 14 amino acids. V lost 0 bases and J lost 7, with 7 bases in between. CDR1 is MDHEN, CDR2 SYDVKM, per germline. The CDR3 loop reads CASSLWQENSPLHF. The CDR3 coding sequence is TGTGCCAGCAGTTTATGGCAAGAGAATTCACCCCTCCACTTT.

The chain combines TRBV11-3 with TRBJ2-7; 7 nucleotides line up with TRBD1. V lost 4 bases to trimming and J lost 0 bases; unmatched junction nucleotides: 6. The CDR3 contains 15 residues. Germline values: CDR1 SGHNT, CDR2 YENEEA. The CDR3 region has the DNA TGTGCCAGCAGCTCACTGACAGGGCCCTCCTACGAGCAGTACTTC. Protein: CASSSLTGPSYEQYF.

This clone was observed once. The V call is TRBV5-4, the J call TRBJ2-7; 9 bases fit TRBD2. The CDR3 runs to 14 residues. Trimming cost V 0 bases and J 6 bases; bases outside gene matches: 4. In germline, CDR1 is SGHNT, CDR2 YYREEE (reference sequence). The CDR3 nucleotides read TGTGCCAGCAGCTTGGCTGGACTAGCGAGCGAGCAGTACTTC. Protein sequence: CASSLAGLASEQYF.

The chain combines TRBV4-2 with TRBJ1-2, with TRBD1 identical over 7 bases. Trimming took 4 bases from V and 6 from J; bases not matched to a gene: 8. The germline V gene has CDR1 LGHNA and CDR2 YNFKEQ. The CDR3 contains 14 residues. DNA for the CDR3: TGTGCCAGCAGCCTGGCCGGGACAGCGAATGGCTACACCTTC. Amino acid sequence: CASSLAGTANGYTF.

The chain joins TRBV6-5 to TRBJ2-5, with 10 bases lining up with TRBD2. The CDR3 extends over 16 amino acids. V was clipped by 2 bases and J by 3 bases; unmatched bases: 6. The germline CDR1 and CDR2 sequences are MNHEY and SVGAGI. The CDR3 here is CASSYGLAEKKETQYF. The CDR3 DNA reads TGTGCCAGCAGTTACGGACTAGCGGAGAAAAAAGAGACCCAGTACTTC.

The genes are TRBV5-7 and TRBJ1-6; perhaps TRBD1 as D (5 bases). TRBV5-7 is an open reading frame whose function is uncertain. The CDR3 is 16 residues long. V lost 0 bases and J 7 bases, leaving 14 bases between the germline ends. CDR3 sequence: CASSLGPGGGNSPLHF. DNA for the CDR3: TGTGCCAGCAGCTTGGGGCCCGGGGGGGGAAATTCACCCCTCCACTTT.

This chain uses TRBV4-1 with TRBJ2-5, with D tentatively TRBD1 (5 bases). The CDR3 is 14 residues long. CDR1 is MGHRA, CDR2 YSYEKL, per germline. Trimming left V 0 bases short and J 8 bases short, with 13 bases between. CDR3 residues: CASSQEAGSGTQYF. The CDR3 nucleotides are TGCGCCAGCAGCCAAGAGGCAGGGTCAGGCACCCAGTACTTC.

The V call is TRBV18, the J call TRBJ2-1, with a weak D call TRBD2 (5 bases). The CDR3 is made up of 15 amino acids. Trimming left V 6 bases short and J 5 bases short, with 17 bases between. Germline loops: CDR1 KGHSH, CDR2 LQKENI. CDR3 nucleotides: TGTGCCAGCTCCGAACGGGAACCCCCGAACAATGAGCAGTTCTTC. Its translation: CASSEREPPNNEQFF.

The rearrangement links TRBV7-9 to TRBJ1-1; 7 nucleotides align to TRBD1. The CDR3 has 13 residues. The V and J ends lost 3 bases and 7 bases, in that order; junction bases with no gene match: 5. CDR1 and CDR2 (germline): SEHNR, FQNEAQ (reference sequence). Written as DNA, the CDR3 is TGTGCCAGCAGCTTCGACAGGGAATATGAAGCTTTCTTT. Amino acid sequence: CASSFDREYEAFF.

The rearrangement uses TRBV6-4 and TRBJ1-2, with no clear D. The CDR3 is 16 residues long. V was pared by 7 bases and J by 0 bases, with 18 bases between. Germline V CDR1 and CDR2: MRHNA, SNTAGT. CDR3 nucleotide sequence: TGTGCCAGCACCTCCTCAGTCGAATTGGCTAACTATGGCTACACCTTC. Translated: CASTSSVELANYGYTF.

CDR3 DNA sequence: TGTGCCAGTAACAGACAGATTATGAACACTGAAGCTTTCTTT. The encoded protein is CASNRQIMNTEAFF. The V and J genes are TRBV19 and TRBJ1-1, with D perhaps matching TRBD1 (5 bases). Germline V CDR1 and CDR2: LNHDA, SQIVND (reference sequence). The V and J ends lost 7 bases and 0 bases respectively, with 12 bases between them. The CDR3 has 14 amino acids.

The table lists this clone with a count of one. The rearrangement links TRBV2 to TRBJ1-5, with D hard to call. Trimming pared 8 bases from V and 2 bases from J, leaving 7 bases between. Germline V gives CDR1 SNHLY, CDR2 FYNNEI. There are 12 residues in the CDR3. In nucleotides, the CDR3 is TGTGCCAGCCTCGGGGGCAATCAGCCCCAGCATTTT. Its protein product is CASLGGNQPQHF.

The genes are TRBV21-1 and TRBJ1-5; the table assigns TRBD1, which was not confirmed against the DNA. TRBV21-1 is given as a pseudogene. This CDR3 region has 16 residues. CDR3 nucleotide sequence: TGTGCCAGCAGCACAAACAGGGGCTCCAGGAATCAGCCCCAGCATTTT. Translating it yields CASSTNRGSRNQPQHF.